These 27 T cell receptor beta chains were sequenced from one sample in a study of OX40 agonist ivuxolimab in advanced cancers. Sequencing was performed with immunoSEQ multiplex PCR; in TCRdb, only in-frame clones are kept and a portion is missing. The top ten hold 8% to 13% of the sample, which has 40,000 to 45,000 clones, 80% seen once. Sequenced material: CD4+ or CD8+ T cells sorted from blood, taken in a trial of the OX40 agonist ivuxolimab. The receptors were sampled from an adult with an advanced solid tumor such as melanoma, head and neck, liver or kidney cancer.

Remarks on this clone: The identical CDR3 is also encoded by other nucleotide sequences in the sample. This chain links TRBV11-1 with TRBJ1-1, with unresolved D. Trimming cost V 0 bases and J 7 bases, with 6 bases left between them. CDR1 SGHAT and CDR2 FQDESV come from the germline V gene (reference sequence). This CDR3 region has 12 residues. CDR3 protein: CASSLAGYEAFF. The CDR3 nucleotides are TGTGCCAGCAGCTTAGCCGGATATGAAGCTTTCTTT.

V and J are TRBV27 and TRBJ1-6; D is unresolved. This CDR3 spans 15 amino acids. V lost 5 bases and J lost 0, with 8 bases in between. CDR1 and CDR2 from the germline V gene are MNHEY and SMNVEV (reference sequence). CDR3 loop: CASSARSSYNSPLHF. As DNA, the CDR3 is TGTGCCAGCAGTGCCAGGAGCTCCTATAATTCACCCCTCCACTTT.

This chain joins TRBV7-2 and TRBJ1-2, with a weak D call TRBD1 (5 bases). V was trimmed by 6 bases and J by 2 bases, leaving 10 bases between them. CDR3 length equals 13 residues. Germline V gene lookup returns CDR1 SGHTA and CDR2 FQGNSA. The CDR3 DNA reads as TGTGCCAGCAGGGGGGACGCCAACTATGGCTACACCTTC. Its protein is CASRGDANYGYTF.

V is TRBV19 and J is TRBJ2-3, with a possible D match to TRBD1 (5 bases). CDR3 length: 16 residues. CDR1 and CDR2 from the germline V gene are LNHDA and SQIVND (reference sequence). Between the trimmed V and J ends, which lost 1 base and 2 bases, there was a span of 13 bases. The CDR3 protein is CASSIAGPPNTDTQYF. The CDR3 DNA follows: TGTGCCAGTAGTATAGCAGGGCCTCCCAACACAGATACGCAGTATTTT.

This clone was seen a few times. This sequence joins TRBV21-1 and TRBJ2-4; the D segment call TRBD2 is taken from the table without a DNA check. TRBV21-1 is deemed a pseudogene. This CDR3 is 16 amino acids long. CDR3 protein: CASSFLGGEAKNIQYF. The CDR3 DNA follows: TGTGCCAGCAGCTTCCTCGGAGGGGAAGCCAAAAACATTCAGTACTTC.

The chain has TRBV5-4 and TRBJ2-1; 7 bases line up with TRBD2. V lost 3 bases, J lost 9 bases, and 12 bases stayed unmatched. Looked up from germline, CDR1 is SGHNT and CDR2 is YYREEE (reference sequence). The CDR3 runs 15 residues. The CDR3 loop reads CASSSASGVHAEQFF. DNA for the CDR3: TGTGCCAGCAGCTCGGCCAGCGGGGTACATGCTGAGCAGTTCTTC.

CDR3 DNA: TGTGCCAGCAGTTCCTCCGGACTAGCGGGAGTCAACGAGCAGTACTTC. Translation: CASSSSGLAGVNEQYF. The chain couples TRBV28 to TRBJ2-7, with TRBD2 matching 13 bases. The germline V gene has CDR1 MDHEN and CDR2 SYDVKM. The V and J ends lost 4 bases and 5 bases, in that order; junction bases with no gene match: 8. The CDR3 covers 16 residues.

The chain is built from TRBV11-3 and TRBJ2-5; tentatively, D is TRBD2 (6 bases). Germline values: CDR1 SGHNT, CDR2 YENEEA. This CDR3 comprises 15 residues. Deletions cut 5 bases from V and 1 base from J, with 14 bases between. The CDR3 sequence is CASSPSSGRQETQYF. The CDR3 DNA sequence: TGTGCCAGCAGCCCCAGTAGCGGCCGCCAAGAGACCCAGTACTTC.

The J gene is TRBJ2-7, the V gene TRBV5-6, with 12 bases fitting TRBD2. Trimming at V came to 2 bases and at J to 0 bases, leaving 0 bases not matched to a gene. The CDR3 has 15 amino acids. Per germline, CDR1 SGHDT and CDR2 YYEEEE. The CDR3 coding sequence is TGTGCCAGCAGCTTACTAGCGGGAGGCTCCTACGAGCAGTACTTC. Protein sequence: CASSLLAGGSYEQYF.

A remark on this clone: Different DNA sequences within this sample yield the same CDR3. The gene calls are TRBV27 and TRBJ1-5; no clear D. V was pared by 2 bases and J by 1 base, with 12 bases between. Germline lookup yields CDR1 MNHEY and CDR2 SMNVEV (reference sequence). This CDR3 has 16 amino acids. The DNA for the CDR3 is TGTGCCAGCAGTTTAGGTGGGTGGTACAGCAATCAGCCCCAGCATTTT. Protein product: CASSLGGWYSNQPQHF.

The V gene is TRBV5-1, the J gene TRBJ2-7, with TRBD1 matching over 8 bases. Germline trimming cut 1 base from V and 6 bases from J; bases unmatched to any gene: 6. Looked up from germline, CDR1 is SGHRS and CDR2 is YFSETQ. The CDR3 contains 14 residues. The CDR3 protein is CASSLRTGISEQYF. CDR3 bases: TGCGCCAGCAGCTTGAGGACAGGGATCTCCGAGCAGTACTTC.

This clone has a single count. Germline is not matched at one junction end, which may reflect a read error. V is TRBV7-7 and J is TRBJ1-1, with unresolved D. In germline, CDR1 is SSHAT, CDR2 FNYEAQ (reference sequence). The CDR3 is 13 amino acids. CDR3 in DNA: TGTGCTAGCAGCCTCGGGGAGAACACTGAAGCTTTCTTT. Encoded protein: CASSLGENTEAFF.

The chain joins TRBV5-1 to TRBJ1-2; possibly TRBD1 for D (5 bases). Germline loops: CDR1 SGHRS, CDR2 YFSETQ. This CDR3 is built from 13 residues. Trimming pared 0 bases from V and 8 bases from J, leaving 11 bases between. The CDR3 coding sequence is TGCGCCAGCAGCTTGGCAGGGCTGGGGGGCTACACCTTC. This gives the protein CASSLAGLGGYTF.

The chain combines TRBV28 with TRBJ2-1, with 10 bases aligning to TRBD2. CDR1 is MDHEN, CDR2 SYDVKM, per germline. After removal of 4 bases from V and 7 bases from J, the junction contained 10 bases not matched to a gene. The CDR3 spans 16 residues. CDR3 amino acids: CASSSPSGSFRNEQFF. The CDR3 DNA follows: TGTGCCAGCAGTTCTCCTAGCGGGAGCTTCCGGAATGAGCAGTTCTTC.

The CDR3 loop is CSVDTAGRNEQFF. The CDR3 DNA is TGCAGCGTTGATACTGCAGGACGCAATGAGCAGTTCTTC. This chain uses TRBV29-1 with TRBJ2-1; no clear D gene. The germline V gene encodes CDR1 SQVTM and CDR2 ANQGSEA. V was pared by 3 bases and J by 6 bases, with 12 bases between. This CDR3 comprises 13 residues.

The V call is TRBV5-4, the J call TRBJ2-5; tentatively, D is TRBD1 or TRBD2 (6 bases each). CDR1 SGHNT and CDR2 YYREEE come from the germline V gene (reference sequence). There are 13 residues in the CDR3. V was pared by 6 bases and J by 5 bases, with 14 bases between. The CDR3 loop reads CASTWGAGETQYF. The CDR3 bases are TGTGCCAGCACCTGGGGGGCTGGGGAGACCCAGTACTTC.

On this clone: Other DNA sequences in the sample encode the same CDR3. For the CDR3, the DNA is TGTGCCAGTAGTCGACTAGCGGGAGAATGGAACTACGAGCAGTACTTC. This gives the protein CASSRLAGEWNYEQYF. This chain uses TRBV19 with TRBJ2-7, with TRBD2 matching over 12 bases. This CDR3 spans 16 amino acids. Looked up from germline, CDR1 is LNHDA and CDR2 is SQIVND (reference sequence). Losses at the gene ends were 5 bases for V and 3 bases for J; bases not matched to a gene: 8.

The rearrangement joins TRBV19 to TRBJ1-1; D gene uncertain. Per germline, CDR1 LNHDA and CDR2 SQIVND (reference sequence). The ends were cut back, 3 bases at V and 1 base at J, with 9 bases in the middle. The CDR3 extends over 14 amino acids. This chain's CDR3 is CASSIPTENTEAFF. For the CDR3, the DNA is TGTGCCAGTAGTATCCCTACGGAGAACACTGAAGCTTTCTTT.

V is TRBV7-3 and J is TRBJ2-7; 8 nucleotides align to TRBD2. The CDR3 extends over 14 amino acids. Trimming cost V 0 bases and J 4 bases; bases outside gene matches: 2. Per the germline V gene, CDR1 is SGHTA and CDR2 is FQGTGA. The CDR3: CASSLTPSGYEQYF. DNA for the CDR3: TGTGCCAGCAGCTTAACCCCTAGCGGGTACGAGCAGTACTTC.

The gene calls are TRBV7-2 and TRBJ2-7; D might be TRBD1 (5 bases). This CDR3 is 15 amino acids long. Germline-derived CDR1 and CDR2 are SGHTA and FQGNSA. V was cut by 5 bases and J by 3 bases, with 17 bases left in between. The CDR3 region has the DNA TGTGCCAGCAGCCTACAAGCAGGGCTCAGCTACGAGCAGTACTTC. It codes for CASSLQAGLSYEQYF.

The chain combines TRBV23-1 with TRBJ2-7; 8 bases align to TRBD2. TRBV23-1 has ORF status, its function being uncertain. The CDR3 loop spans 13 amino acids. Losses at the gene ends were 8 bases for V and 4 bases for J; bases not matched to a gene: 7. CDR3: CASLPGLDYEQYF. In DNA, the CDR3 is TGCGCCAGCCTACCGGGACTAGATTACGAGCAGTACTTC.

In this sample, this clone turned up once. The chain recombines TRBV19 with TRBJ2-3; 9 nucleotides agree with TRBD2. Unmatched junction bases numbered 3, after V lost 6 bases and J lost 2 bases. This CDR3 has 14 residues. The germline V gene encodes CDR1 LNHDA and CDR2 SQIVND (reference sequence). CDR3 in amino acids: CASRAGGNTDTQYF. In DNA form, the CDR3 reads TGTGCCAGTAGGGCGGGGGGGAACACAGATACGCAGTATTTT.

The chain links TRBV5-1 to TRBJ2-3; possibly TRBD2 for D (6 bases). The germline V gene encodes CDR1 SGHRS and CDR2 YFSETQ. V was trimmed by 7 bases and J by 0 bases, leaving 15 bases between them. CDR3 length equals 15 residues. The CDR3 sequence: CASRHTGGSTDTQYF. CDR3 DNA: TGCGCCAGCCGCCACACTGGAGGGAGCACAGATACGCAGTATTTT.

The chain joins TRBV2 to TRBJ2-7; no clear D. This CDR3 region has 14 residues. Looked up from germline, CDR1 is SNHLY and CDR2 is FYNNEI. Trimming cost V 7 bases and J 3 bases, with 16 bases left between them. CDR3 amino acids: CASTLSAQLYEQYF. The DNA for the CDR3 is TGTGCCAGCACCCTTTCGGCACAGCTCTACGAGCAGTACTTC. The variable domain in full, with the rest retrieved from reference TRBV2 and TRBJ2-7, is EPEVTQTPSHQVTQMGQEVILRCVPISNHLYFYWYRQILGQKVEFLVSFYNNEISEKSEIFDDQFSVERPDGSNFTLKIRSTKLEDSAMYFCASTLSAQLYEQYFGPGTRLTVT.

The rearrangement joins TRBV28 to TRBJ1-2, with D possibly being TRBD1 (6 bases). Germline V gives CDR1 MDHEN, CDR2 SYDVKM. The CDR3 length is 15 residues. V lost 2 bases and J lost 8, with 18 bases in between. CDR3 nucleotides: TGTGCCAGCAGTTTACTCAGGGACATTACTGGGGGCTACACCTTC. As protein: CASSLLRDITGGYTF.

The V call is TRBV11-3, the J call TRBJ1-1, with TRBD1 matching over 10 bases. The CDR3 spans 12 residues. Trimming took 5 bases from V and 8 from J; bases not matched to a gene: 2. Germline loops: CDR1 SGHNT, CDR2 YENEEA. CDR3 in DNA: TGTGCCAGCAGCCAGGGACAGGGGGAAGCTTTCTTT. Protein sequence: CASSQGQGEAFF.

The chain links TRBV28 to TRBJ1-4; 9 nucleotides align to TRBD1. CDR3 size: 17 residues. Germline V CDR1 and CDR2: MDHEN, SYDVKM. V lost 5 bases, J lost 4 bases, and 11 bases stayed unmatched. The CDR3: CASSPWTGDGGNEKLFF. The CDR3, as DNA: TGTGCCAGCAGTCCCTGGACAGGGGATGGGGGTAATGAAAAACTGTTTTTT.